This T cell receptor beta chain was captured in a study of cytomegalovirus exposure and HLA in healthy donors. Study-wide context: An earlier analysis identified 100 million to 130 million unique TCR beta sequences in 170 million or so T cells.

Study-wide results and limits: Donors belonging to an Asian-associated ancestry cluster reportedly showed fewer N-insertions in productive TCRs than the roughly 700-donor mean, according to what a later analysis found. Among TCR beta chains, those listed as cytomegalovirus-associated numbered approximately 150. Rarity marked most TCR sequences, yet some public TCRs occurred in many donors.

Germline CDR1 and CDR2: SEHNR and FQNEAQ (reference sequence). The CDR3 has 15 amino acids. Trimming removed 9 bases at V and 1 base at J, with 15 bases between. Concerning this clone: What it binds is unknown.

The PCR ran on 60 Vbeta and 13 Jbeta primers. The data were produced by immunoSEQ multiplex PCR, yet TCRdb's version contains in-frame clones alone and is incomplete. The sample lists approximately 77,000 clones, over 65% seen once, with less than 4.5% in the top ten. The chain employs TRBV7-9 and TRBJ2-2, with D perhaps matching TRBD1 (6 bases). This TCR came from a man aged 40-55 years in good health and CMV-seronegative. Sequencing was carried out using PBMCs. The CDR3 sequence is CARGPGQLNTGELFF. The CDR3 DNA reads as TGTGCCAGGGGACCGGGACAACTGAACACCGGGGAGCTGTTTTTT.